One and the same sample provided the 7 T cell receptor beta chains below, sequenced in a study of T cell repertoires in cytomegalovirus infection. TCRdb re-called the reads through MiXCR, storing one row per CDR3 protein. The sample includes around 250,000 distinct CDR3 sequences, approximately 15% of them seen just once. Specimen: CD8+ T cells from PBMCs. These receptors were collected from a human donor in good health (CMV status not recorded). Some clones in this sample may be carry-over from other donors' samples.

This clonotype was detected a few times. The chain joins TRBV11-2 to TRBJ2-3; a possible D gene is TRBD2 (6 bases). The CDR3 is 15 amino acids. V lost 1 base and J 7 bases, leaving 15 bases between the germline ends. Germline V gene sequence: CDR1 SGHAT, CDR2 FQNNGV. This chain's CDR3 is CASSLVAGQSHTQYF. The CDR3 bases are TGTGCCAGCAGCTTAGTTGCGGGGCAATCACATACGCAGTATTTT.

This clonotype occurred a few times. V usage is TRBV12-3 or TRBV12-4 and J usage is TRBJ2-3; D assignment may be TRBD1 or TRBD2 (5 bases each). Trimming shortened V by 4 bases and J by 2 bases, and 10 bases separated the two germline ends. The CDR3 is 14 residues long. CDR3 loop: CASSYRDPTDTQYF. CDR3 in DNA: TGTGCCAGCAGTTATCGGGACCCCACAGATACGCAGTATTTT.

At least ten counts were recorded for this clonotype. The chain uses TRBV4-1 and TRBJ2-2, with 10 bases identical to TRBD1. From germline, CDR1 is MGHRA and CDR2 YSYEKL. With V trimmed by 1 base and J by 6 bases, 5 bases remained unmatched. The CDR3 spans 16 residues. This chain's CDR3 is CASSQAGTGDAGELFF. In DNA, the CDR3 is TGCGCCAGCAGCCAAGCAGGGACAGGGGACGCCGGGGAGCTGTTTTTT.

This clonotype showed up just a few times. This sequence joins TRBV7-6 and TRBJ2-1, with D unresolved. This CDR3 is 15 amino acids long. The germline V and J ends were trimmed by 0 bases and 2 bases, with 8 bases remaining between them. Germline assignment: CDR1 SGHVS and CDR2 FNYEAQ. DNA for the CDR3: TGTGCCAGCAGCTTAGCTAAGGGTACCTACAATGAGCAGTTCTTC. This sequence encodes CASSLAKGTYNEQFF.

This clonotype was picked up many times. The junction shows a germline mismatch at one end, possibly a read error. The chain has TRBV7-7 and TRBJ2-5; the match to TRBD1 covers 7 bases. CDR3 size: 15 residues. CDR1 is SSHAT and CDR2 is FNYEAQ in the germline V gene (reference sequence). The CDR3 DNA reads TGTGCTAGCAGCCCAGGGGGTCTTAGTAAGGAGACCCAGTACTTC. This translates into CASSPGGLSKETQYF.

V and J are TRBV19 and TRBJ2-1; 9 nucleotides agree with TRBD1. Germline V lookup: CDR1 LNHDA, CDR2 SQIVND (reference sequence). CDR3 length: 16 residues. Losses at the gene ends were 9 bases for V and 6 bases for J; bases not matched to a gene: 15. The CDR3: CASTNRGTGSFNEQFF. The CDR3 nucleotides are TGTGCCAGCACGAACCGGGGGACAGGGTCTTTCAATGAGCAGTTCTTC.

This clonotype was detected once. In nucleotides, the CDR3 is TGTGCCACCAGCAGACAATGGGACAGGGTGCCCTCCTACAATGAGCAGTTCTTC. It encodes CATSRQWDRVPSYNEQFF. The chain recombines TRBV15 with TRBJ2-1; the match to TRBD1 covers 9 bases. The junction had 8 bases not matched to a gene; V was cut back by 2 bases and J by 0 bases. Germline V gives CDR1 LNHNV, CDR2 YYDKDF (reference sequence). The CDR3 runs to 18 residues.